Following are 4 T cell receptor beta chains from one sample sequenced in a study of T cells in localized non-small cell lung cancer. Repertoires were generated with immunoSEQ multiplex PCR, while TCRdb's copy carries only in-frame clones and drops some. Here the sample spans approximately 43,000 clones, around 87% being singletons. The material sequenced was peripheral blood, taken before any cancer treatment. The source of these receptors is a woman aged 18 to 55 with stage III lung adenocarcinoma.

The J gene is TRBJ2-3, the V gene TRBV4-2; 10 nucleotides line up with TRBD1. The length of the CDR3 is 14 residues. With 2 bases clipped from V and 11 bases from J, the junction kept 7 bases outside the gene matches. Per germline, CDR1 LGHNA and CDR2 YNFKEQ. This chain's CDR3 is CASSQPRDRGGQYF. CDR3 nucleotides: TGTGCCAGCAGCCAACCACGGGACAGGGGTGGGCAGTATTTT.

V and J are TRBV7-3 and TRBJ1-1; no clear D gene. CDR3 size: 13 residues. Trimming shortened V by 1 base and J by 3 bases, and 6 bases separated the two germline ends. Germline CDR1 and CDR2: SGHTA and FQGTGA. CDR3 residues: CASSLSSHTEAFF. Here the CDR3 DNA reads TGTGCCAGCAGCTTAAGTTCTCACACTGAAGCTTTCTTT.

This chain uses TRBV2 with TRBJ1-5; tentatively, D is TRBD1 (6 bases). The CDR3 length is 12 residues. Germline-derived CDR1 and CDR2 are SNHLY and FYNNEI. V lost 7 bases and J 4 bases, leaving 8 bases between the germline ends. The CDR3 spells CASNRENQPQHF. The CDR3 DNA reads as TGTGCCAGCAACAGGGAAAATCAGCCCCAGCATTTT.

V gene TRBV5-1 combines with J gene TRBJ1-2; D uncertain. Germline CDR1 is SGHRS and CDR2 is YFSETQ. The V and J ends lost 0 bases and 4 bases respectively, with 13 bases between them. The CDR3 has 15 residues. The CDR3 loop reads CASSLAVSKSYGYTF. The CDR3 DNA is TGCGCCAGCAGCTTGGCCGTGTCAAAATCCTATGGCTACACCTTC.